This T cell receptor beta chain was obtained from a study of molecular identifiers for immune sequencing clone quantification. Naive CD8 T cells were FACS-sorted by CD8+CD4-CCR7+CD45RA+ markers. TCRdb processed the PCR reads anew with MiXCR; each CDR3 protein has one entry. The table shows some 89,000 distinct CDR3 sequences, with 20% to 25% occurring only once. The CDR3 extends over 13 amino acids. CDR1 is DFQATT and CDR2 is SNEGSKA in the germline V gene (reference sequence). The trim removed 3 bases at V and 4 bases at J, leaving 4 bases unmatched. This clonotype was detected many times. Its antigen is unknown. Overall study results and limits: Should identical TCR molecules share a barcode, the sizes of highly expanded clones could be underestimated.

Specimen: naive CD8+ T cells from blood, with Jurkat cell RNA spiked in. Documented subset: FACS-sorted CD8+CD4-CCR7+CD45RA+ naive T cells. V gene TRBV20-1 combines with J gene TRBJ2-7; 9 bases fit TRBD1. This clonotype was sampled from a human donor in good health. Some libraries in this study had Jurkat cell RNA spiked in. The DNA of the CDR3 is TGCAGTGCTAGGGCGACAGGGGGATACGAGCAGTACTTC. Its protein product is CSARATGGYEQYF.